This T cell receptor beta chain was sequenced during a study of blood T cell repertoires in COVID-19. The wider study: Samples representing acute and convalescent COVID-19 were sourced from the United States, Italy and Spain. T cells, B-cell-depleted T cells, or PBMCs supplied cDNA or gDNA.

In the original analysis: The assay estimated nucleated cells by amplifying reference gene primers. Profiled with immunoSEQ multiplex PCR; TCRdb holds only in-frame clones, not every one. That table furnishes V, J and clone size, whereas the DNA furnished D and trimming. The sample consists of some 190,000 clones, roughly 80% of them appearing once. Germline V lookup: CDR1 LNHDA, CDR2 SQIVND (reference sequence). This CDR3 has 15 amino acids. In its sample, this clone was seen once. Mismatch with germline at one junction end may stem from a read error. Sequencing used peripheral blood. The sequence came from a man aged 60 to 75 with acute or convalescent COVID-19. J is TRBJ2-7 and V is TRBV19, with 10 bases matching TRBD2. The CDR3 region is CAGRTSGQSSYEQYF. DNA for the CDR3: TGTGCCGGTAGGACTAGCGGCCAAAGCTCCTACGAGCAGTACTTC.